This T cell receptor beta chain was profiled in a study of technical replicates of blood from a few donors. Per germline, CDR1 LNHDA and CDR2 SQIVND (reference sequence). The CDR3 length is 14 residues. Trimming cost V 9 bases and J 3 bases; bases outside gene matches: 11. Sequencing used immunoSEQ multiplex PCR; TCRdb keeps in-frame clones, though not all of them. The sample comprises just over 70,000 clones, approximately 94% of which are singletons, and 0.3% to 0.45% rests with the top ten. This clone occurred once. The TCR comes from a human donor in good health. Sequencing was performed on T cells isolated from PBMCs. J is TRBJ2-7 and V is TRBV19; 7 bases match TRBD1. CDR3 nucleotides: TGTGCCAGCGCTCTTGGGACAGACAACTACGAGCAGTACTTC. Translation gives CASALGTDNYEQYF.